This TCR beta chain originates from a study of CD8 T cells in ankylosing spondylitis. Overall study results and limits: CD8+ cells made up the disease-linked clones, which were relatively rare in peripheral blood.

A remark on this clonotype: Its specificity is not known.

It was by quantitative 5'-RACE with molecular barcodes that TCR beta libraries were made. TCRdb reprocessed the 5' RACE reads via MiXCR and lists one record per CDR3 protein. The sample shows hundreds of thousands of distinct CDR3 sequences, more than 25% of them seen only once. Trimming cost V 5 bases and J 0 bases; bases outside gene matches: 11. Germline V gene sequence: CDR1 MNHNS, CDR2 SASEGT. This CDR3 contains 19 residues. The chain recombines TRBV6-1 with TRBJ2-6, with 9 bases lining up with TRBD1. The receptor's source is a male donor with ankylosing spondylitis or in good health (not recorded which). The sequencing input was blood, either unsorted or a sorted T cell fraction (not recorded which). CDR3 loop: CASSLRTGVPFSGANVLTF. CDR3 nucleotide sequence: TGTGCCAGCAGTCTAAGGACAGGGGTCCCTTTCTCTGGGGCCAACGTCCTGACTTTC.